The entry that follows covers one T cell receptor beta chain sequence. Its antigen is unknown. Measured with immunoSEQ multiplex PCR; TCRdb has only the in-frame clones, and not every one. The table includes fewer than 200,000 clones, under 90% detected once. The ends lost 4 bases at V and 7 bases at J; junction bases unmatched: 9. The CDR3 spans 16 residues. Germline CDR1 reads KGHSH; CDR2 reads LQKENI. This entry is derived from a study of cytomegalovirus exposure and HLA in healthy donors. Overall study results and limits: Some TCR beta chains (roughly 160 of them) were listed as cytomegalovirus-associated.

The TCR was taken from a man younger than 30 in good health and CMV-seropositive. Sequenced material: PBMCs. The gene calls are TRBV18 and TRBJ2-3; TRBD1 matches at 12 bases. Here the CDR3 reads CASSLRDRGPLNTQYF. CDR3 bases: TGTGCCAGCTCACTCCGGGACAGGGGGCCCTTGAATACGCAGTATTTT.